The source of this T cell receptor (beta chain) is a study of neurological immune-mediated disorders. Overall study findings and caveats: None of the CDR3 amino acid sequences of expanded clones recurred across subjects, suggesting private repertoires in all groups.

It was by 5'RACE with 10-nucleotide random UMIs that the cDNA was made. Over 160 million TCR-beta sequences from 15-18 subjects were obtained in each sequencing run. MiXCR, applied by TCRdb to the 5' RACE reads, yields one record per CDR3 protein. This sample carries over 65,000 distinct CDR3 sequences, 2% to 3% of them seen once, and the ten largest clones take roughly 1.1%. The sample holds many counts of this clonotype. Its antigen is undetermined. 2 million PBMCs stored at -80 C were the source of the unsorted libraries. CDR3 size: 12 residues. Trimming left V 6 bases short and J 5 bases short, with 10 bases between. Per the germline V gene, CDR1 is LNHDA and CDR2 is SQIVND (reference sequence).

Specimen: PBMCs. The V gene is TRBV19, the J gene TRBJ2-5, with no clear D. The TCR comes from a woman in her 30s with multiple sclerosis. The CDR3 spells CASSSEGETQYF. For the CDR3, the DNA is TGTGCCAGTAGCTCGGAAGGGGAGACCCAGTACTTC.